This T cell receptor beta chain was captured in a study of beta chain features in type 1 diabetes. Whole-study results and caveats: The study found that naive, central memory and Treg TCRB repertoires appeared more similar in patients than in healthy donors. All four CD4+ subsets from Type 1 diabetes patients carried moderately but significantly shorter TCRB CDR3s.

The CDR3 totals 18 residues. The V gene end was trimmed by 5 bases and the J gene end by 5 bases; junction bases not matched to a gene: 20. Germline V lookup: CDR1 SGHTA, CDR2 FQGNSA. This clone has only a few counts. Its antigen is currently unknown. Every single donor gave one heparinised blood draw, and these averaged about 116 mL. CD45RO/CCR7/CD25/CD127/CD95/CD27 sorting isolated CD4+ naive, central memory, regulatory and stem cell-like memory cells. Purities over 95% were achieved in all sorted populations. The study reverse transcribed the entire isolated RNA, so it sequenced expressed TCRB transcripts. TCRdb's copy holds only in-frame clones and misses some; the assay was immunoSEQ multiplex PCR. The profile shows a few hundred thousand clones, about a fifth of them singletons.

The chain combines TRBV7-2 with TRBJ2-5; 7 nucleotides align to TRBD2. Material: naive CD4+ T cells from blood. The sequence was obtained from a middle-aged woman with type 1 diabetes. The CDR3 nucleotides read TGTGCCAGCAGCCTAATGACAACCCTAGCGGTTTTCGGGGAGACCCAGTACTTC. Amino acid sequence: CASSLMTTLAVFGETQYF.